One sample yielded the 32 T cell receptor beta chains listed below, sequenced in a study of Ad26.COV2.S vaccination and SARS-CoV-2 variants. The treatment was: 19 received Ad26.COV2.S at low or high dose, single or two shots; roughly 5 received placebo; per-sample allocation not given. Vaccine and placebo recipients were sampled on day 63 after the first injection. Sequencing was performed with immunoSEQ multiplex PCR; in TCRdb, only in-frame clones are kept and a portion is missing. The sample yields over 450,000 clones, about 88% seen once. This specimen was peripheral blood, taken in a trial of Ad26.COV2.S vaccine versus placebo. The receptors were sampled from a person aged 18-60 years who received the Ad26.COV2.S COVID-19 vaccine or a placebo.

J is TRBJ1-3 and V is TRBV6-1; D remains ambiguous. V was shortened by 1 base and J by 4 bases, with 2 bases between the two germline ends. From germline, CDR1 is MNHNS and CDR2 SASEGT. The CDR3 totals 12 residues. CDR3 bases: TGTGCCAGCAGTGAAGAGGGAAACACCATATATTTT. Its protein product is CASSEEGNTIYF.

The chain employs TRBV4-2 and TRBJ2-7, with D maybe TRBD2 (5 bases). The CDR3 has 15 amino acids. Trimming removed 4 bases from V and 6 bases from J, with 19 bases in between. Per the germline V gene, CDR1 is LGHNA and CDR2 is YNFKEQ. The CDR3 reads CASSPSSMRASEQYF. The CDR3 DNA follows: TGTGCCAGCAGCCCGTCTTCAATGCGGGCATCCGAGCAGTACTTC.

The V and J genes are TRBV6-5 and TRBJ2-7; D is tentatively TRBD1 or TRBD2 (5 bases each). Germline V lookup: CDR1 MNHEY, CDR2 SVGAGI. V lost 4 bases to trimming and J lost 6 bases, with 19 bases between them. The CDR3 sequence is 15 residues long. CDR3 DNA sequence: TGTGCCAGCAGTTCCCCCGGGACGGCGGCGGGCGAGCAGTACTTC. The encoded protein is CASSSPGTAAGEQYF.

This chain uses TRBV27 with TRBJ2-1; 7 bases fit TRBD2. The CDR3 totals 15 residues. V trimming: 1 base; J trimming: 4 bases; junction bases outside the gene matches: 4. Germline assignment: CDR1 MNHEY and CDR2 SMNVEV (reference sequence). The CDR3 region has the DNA TGTGCCAGCAGTTTATGGCTAGCGGAATACAATGAGCAGTTCTTC. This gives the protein CASSLWLAEYNEQFF.

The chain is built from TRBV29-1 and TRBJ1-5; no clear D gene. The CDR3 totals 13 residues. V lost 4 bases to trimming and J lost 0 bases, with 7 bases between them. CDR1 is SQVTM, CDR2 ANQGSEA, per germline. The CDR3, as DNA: TGCAGCGTTGGGAAGGATAGCAATCAGCCCCAGCATTTT. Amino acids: CSVGKDSNQPQHF.

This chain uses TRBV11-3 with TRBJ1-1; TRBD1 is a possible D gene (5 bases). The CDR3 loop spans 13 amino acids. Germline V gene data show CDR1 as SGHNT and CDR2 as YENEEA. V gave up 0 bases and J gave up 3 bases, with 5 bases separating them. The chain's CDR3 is CASSLDRDTEAFF. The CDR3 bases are TGTGCCAGCAGCTTAGACAGGGACACTGAAGCTTTCTTT.

Here the CDR3 reads CASSSFPGLAGDTGELFF. Here the CDR3 DNA reads TGTGCCAGCAGTTCTTTCCCTGGACTAGCGGGAGACACCGGGGAGCTGTTTTTT. This chain connects TRBV27 to TRBJ2-2; 13 bases match TRBD2. This CDR3 region has 18 residues. V shed 4 bases, J shed 3 bases, and the junction held 8 bases outside the gene matches. The V gene's germline CDR1 is MNHEY and CDR2 SMNVEV (reference sequence).

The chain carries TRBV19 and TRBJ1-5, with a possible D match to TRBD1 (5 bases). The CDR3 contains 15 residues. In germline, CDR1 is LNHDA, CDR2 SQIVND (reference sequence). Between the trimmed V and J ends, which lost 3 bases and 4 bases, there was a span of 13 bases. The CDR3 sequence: CASSIKGLLNQPQHF. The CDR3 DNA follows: TGTGCCAGTAGTATCAAGGGACTCCTTAATCAGCCCCAGCATTTT.

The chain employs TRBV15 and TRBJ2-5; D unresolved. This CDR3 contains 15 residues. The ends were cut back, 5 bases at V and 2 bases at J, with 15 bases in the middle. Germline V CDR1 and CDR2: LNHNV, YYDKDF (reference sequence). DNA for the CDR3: TGTGCCACCAGCGCAGAGCGTAGTCTACAAGAGACCCAGTACTTC. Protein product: CATSAERSLQETQYF. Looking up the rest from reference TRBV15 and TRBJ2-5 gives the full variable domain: DAMVIQNPRYQVTQFGKPVTLSCSQTLNHNVMYWYQQKSSQAPKLLFHYYDKDFNNEADTPDNFQSRRPNTSFCFLDIRSPGLGDTAMYLCATSAERSLQETQYFGPGTRLLVL.

CDR3 DNA: TGTGCCAGCAGCCTTGGGGGGGCAAAGGGAGCTTTCTTT. Translating gives CASSLGGAKGAFF. This chain joins TRBV27 and TRBJ1-1, with D possibly matching TRBD1 (6 bases). Germline lookup yields CDR1 MNHEY and CDR2 SMNVEV (reference sequence). The CDR3 is made up of 13 amino acids. The V and J ends lost 6 bases and 10 bases respectively, with 18 bases between them.

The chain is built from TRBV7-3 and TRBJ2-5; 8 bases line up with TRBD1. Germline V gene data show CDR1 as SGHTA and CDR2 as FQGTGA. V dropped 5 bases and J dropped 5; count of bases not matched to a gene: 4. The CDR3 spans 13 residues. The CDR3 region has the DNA TGTGCCAGCAGCCTGCAGGGGGCCGAGACCCAGTACTTC. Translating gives CASSLQGAETQYF.

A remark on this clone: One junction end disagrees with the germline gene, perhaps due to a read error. The chain's CDR3 is CASRIGGPIVGQPQHF. The CDR3, as DNA: TGTGCCAGTAGGATAGGGGGCCCGATCGTGGGTCAGCCCCAGCATTTT. The chain employs TRBV19 and TRBJ1-5; 7 nucleotides line up with TRBD1. Germline CDR1 and CDR2: LNHDA and SQIVND (reference sequence). The CDR3 extends over 16 amino acids.

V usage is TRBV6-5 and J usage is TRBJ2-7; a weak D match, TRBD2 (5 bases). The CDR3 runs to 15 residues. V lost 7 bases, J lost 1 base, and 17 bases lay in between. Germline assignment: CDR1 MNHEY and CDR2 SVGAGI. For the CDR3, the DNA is TGTGCCAGCACCGACACTATCGAGGGTTCCTACGAGCAGTACTTC. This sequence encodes CASTDTIEGSYEQYF.

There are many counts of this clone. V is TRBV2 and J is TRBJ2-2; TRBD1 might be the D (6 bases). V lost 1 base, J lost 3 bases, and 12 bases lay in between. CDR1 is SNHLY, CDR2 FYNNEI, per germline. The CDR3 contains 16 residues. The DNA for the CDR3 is TGTGCCAGCAGTGAAGAAGTTACAGGGCACACCGGGGAGCTGTTTTTT. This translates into CASSEEVTGHTGELFF.

CDR3: CASSAPGHRGTEAFF. CDR3 nucleotide sequence: TGTGCCAGCAGCGCGCCGGGACACCGGGGAACTGAAGCTTTCTTT. This chain joins TRBV28 and TRBJ1-1; D might be TRBD1 (6 bases). This CDR3 comprises 15 residues. Trimming removed 6 bases at V and 5 bases at J, with 19 bases between. CDR1 is MDHEN, CDR2 SYDVKM, per germline.

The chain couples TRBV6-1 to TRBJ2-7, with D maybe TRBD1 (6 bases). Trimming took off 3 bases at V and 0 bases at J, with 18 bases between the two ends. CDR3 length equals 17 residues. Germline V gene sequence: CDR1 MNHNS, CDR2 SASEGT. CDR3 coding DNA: TGTGCCAGCAGTGATCGTAAGGGGGTTACCAGCTCCTACGAGCAGTACTTC. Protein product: CASSDRKGVTSSYEQYF.

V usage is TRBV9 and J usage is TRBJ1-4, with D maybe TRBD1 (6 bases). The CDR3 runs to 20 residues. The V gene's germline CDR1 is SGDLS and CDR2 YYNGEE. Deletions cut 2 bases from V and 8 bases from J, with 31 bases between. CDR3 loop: CASSVHRGGEHPTGREKLFF. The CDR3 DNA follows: TGTGCCAGCAGCGTTCATCGGGGGGGCGAGCATCCGACAGGTCGCGAAAAACTGTTTTTT.

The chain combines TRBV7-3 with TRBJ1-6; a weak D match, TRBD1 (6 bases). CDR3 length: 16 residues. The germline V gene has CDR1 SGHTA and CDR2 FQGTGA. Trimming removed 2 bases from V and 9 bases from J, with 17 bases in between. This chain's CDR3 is CASSLRPQGGGSPLHF. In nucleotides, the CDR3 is TGTGCCAGCAGCTTACGGCCCCAAGGGGGGGGTTCACCCCTCCACTTT.

CDR3 DNA: TGTGCCAGTATGGGGCGGACTCAAGAGACCCAGTACTTC. Its protein is CASMGRTQETQYF. The chain couples TRBV19 to TRBJ2-5; D tentatively reads TRBD1 or TRBD2 (5 bases each). V lost 7 bases and J 2 bases, leaving 11 bases between the germline ends. This CDR3 region has 13 residues. The germline V gene encodes CDR1 LNHDA and CDR2 SQIVND (reference sequence).

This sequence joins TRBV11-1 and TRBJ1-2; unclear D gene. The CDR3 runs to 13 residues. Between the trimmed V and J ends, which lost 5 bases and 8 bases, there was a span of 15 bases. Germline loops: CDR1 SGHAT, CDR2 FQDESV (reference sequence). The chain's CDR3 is CASSNRNRQGYTF. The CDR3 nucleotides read TGTGCCAGCAGCAATAGAAACCGGCAGGGCTACACCTTC.

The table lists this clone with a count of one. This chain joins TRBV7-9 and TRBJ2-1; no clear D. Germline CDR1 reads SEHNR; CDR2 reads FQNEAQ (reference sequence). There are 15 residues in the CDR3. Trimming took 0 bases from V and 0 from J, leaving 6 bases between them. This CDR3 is CASSLAQSSYNEQFF. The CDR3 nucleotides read TGTGCCAGCAGCTTAGCGCAGAGCTCCTACAATGAGCAGTTCTTC.

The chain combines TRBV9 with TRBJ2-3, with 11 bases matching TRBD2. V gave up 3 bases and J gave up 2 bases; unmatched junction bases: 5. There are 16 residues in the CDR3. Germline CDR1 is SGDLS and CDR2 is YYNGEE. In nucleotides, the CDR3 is TGTGCCAGCAGCGCACCGGGACTAGCGGTCACAGATACGCAGTATTTT. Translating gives CASSAPGLAVTDTQYF.

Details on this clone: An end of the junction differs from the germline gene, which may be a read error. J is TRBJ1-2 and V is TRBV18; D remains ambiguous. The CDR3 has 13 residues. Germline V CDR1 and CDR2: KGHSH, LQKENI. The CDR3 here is CASSSPGNYGYTF. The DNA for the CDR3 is TGTGCCAGCTCATCACCGGGAAACTATGGCTACACCTTC.

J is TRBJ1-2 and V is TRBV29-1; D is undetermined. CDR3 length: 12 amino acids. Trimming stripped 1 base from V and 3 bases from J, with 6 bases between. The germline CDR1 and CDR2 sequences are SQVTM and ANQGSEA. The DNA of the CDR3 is TGCAGCGTTGAAGCACGGCACTATGGCTACACCTTC. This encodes CSVEARHYGYTF. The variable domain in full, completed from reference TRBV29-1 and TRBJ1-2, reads SAVISQKPSRDICQRGTSLTIQCQVDSQVTMMFWYRQQPGQSLTLIATANQGSEATYESGFVIDKFPISRPNLTFSTLTVSNMSPEDSSIYLCSVEARHYGYTFGSGTRLTVV.

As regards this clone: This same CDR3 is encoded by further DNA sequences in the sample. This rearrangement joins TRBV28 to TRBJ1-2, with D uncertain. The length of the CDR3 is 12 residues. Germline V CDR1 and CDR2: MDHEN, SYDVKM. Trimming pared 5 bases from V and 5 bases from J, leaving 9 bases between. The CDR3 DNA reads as TGTGCCAGCAGTCCCCCGGGGTATGGCTACACCTTC. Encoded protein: CASSPPGYGYTF.

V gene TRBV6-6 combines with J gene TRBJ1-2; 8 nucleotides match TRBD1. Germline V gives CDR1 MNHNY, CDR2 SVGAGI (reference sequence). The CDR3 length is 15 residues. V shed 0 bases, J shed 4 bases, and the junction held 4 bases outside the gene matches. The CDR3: CASSYSDRESYGYTF. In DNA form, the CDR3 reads TGTGCCAGCAGTTACTCGGACAGGGAGTCCTATGGCTACACCTTC.

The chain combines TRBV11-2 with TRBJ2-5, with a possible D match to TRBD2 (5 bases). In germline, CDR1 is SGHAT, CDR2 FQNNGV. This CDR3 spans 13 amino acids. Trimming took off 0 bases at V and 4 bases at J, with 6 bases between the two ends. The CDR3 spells CASSLEGRETQYF. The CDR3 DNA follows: TGTGCCAGCAGCTTAGAAGGGAGAGAGACCCAGTACTTC.

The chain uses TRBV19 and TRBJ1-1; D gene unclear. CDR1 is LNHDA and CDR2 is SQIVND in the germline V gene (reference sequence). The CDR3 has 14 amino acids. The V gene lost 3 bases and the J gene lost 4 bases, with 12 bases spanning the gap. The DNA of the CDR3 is TGTGCCAGTAGTATCCCGAACATGGGCACTGAAGCTTTCTTT. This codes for CASSIPNMGTEAFF. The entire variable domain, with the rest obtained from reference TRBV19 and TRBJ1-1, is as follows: DGGITQSPKYLFRKEGQNVTLSCEQNLNHDAMYWYRQDPGQGLRLIYYSQIVNDFQKGDIAEGYSVSREKKESFPLTVTSAQKNPTAFYLCASSIPNMGTEAFFGQGTRLTVV.

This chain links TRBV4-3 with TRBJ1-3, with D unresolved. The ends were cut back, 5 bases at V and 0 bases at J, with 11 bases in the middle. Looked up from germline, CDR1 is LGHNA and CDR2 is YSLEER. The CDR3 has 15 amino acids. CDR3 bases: TGCGCCAGCAGCAAGGGAATCCTCTCTGGAAACACCATATATTTT. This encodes CASSKGILSGNTIYF.

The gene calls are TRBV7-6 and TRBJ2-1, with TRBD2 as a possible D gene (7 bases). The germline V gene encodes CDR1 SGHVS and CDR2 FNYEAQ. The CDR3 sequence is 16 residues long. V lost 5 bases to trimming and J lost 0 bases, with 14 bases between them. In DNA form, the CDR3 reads TGTGCCAGCAGCCCCCTGCGGGGGCGCTCCTACAATGAGCAGTTCTTC. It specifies CASSPLRGRSYNEQFF. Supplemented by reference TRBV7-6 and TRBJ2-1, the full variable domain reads GAGVSQSPRYKVTKRGQDVALRCDPISGHVSLYWYRQALGQGPEFLTYFNYEAQQDKSGLPNDRFSAERPEGSISTLTIQRTEQRDSAMYRCASSPLRGRSYNEQFFGPGTRLTVL.

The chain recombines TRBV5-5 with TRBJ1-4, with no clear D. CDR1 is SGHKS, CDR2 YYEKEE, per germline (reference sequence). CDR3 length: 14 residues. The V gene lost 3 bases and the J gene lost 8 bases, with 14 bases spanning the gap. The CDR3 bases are TGTGCCAGCAGCTGGGGAGGGAACAGCGAAAAACTGTTTTTT. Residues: CASSWGGNSEKLFF. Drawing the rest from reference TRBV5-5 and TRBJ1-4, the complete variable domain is DAGVTQSPTHLIKTRGQQVTLRCSPISGHKSVSWYQQVLGQGPQFIFQYYEKEERGRGNFPDRFSARQFPNYSSELNVNALLLGDSALYLCASSWGGNSEKLFFGSGTQLSVL.

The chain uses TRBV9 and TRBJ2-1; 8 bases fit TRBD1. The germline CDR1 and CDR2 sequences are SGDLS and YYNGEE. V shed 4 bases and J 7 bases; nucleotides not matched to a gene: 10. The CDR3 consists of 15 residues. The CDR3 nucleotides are TGTGCCAGCAGCCAGGACAGGGTCTCGGGTAATGAGCAGTTCTTC. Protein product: CASSQDRVSGNEQFF.